This T cell receptor (beta chain) was retrieved from a study of T-cell reconstitution after alpha-beta-depleted transplantation in children. This clonotype occurred many times. Preparation of the TCRbeta library was carried out with unique molecular identifiers. MiXCR, applied by TCRdb to the PCR reads, yields one record per CDR3 protein. The table includes fewer than 550,000 distinct CDR3 sequences, approximately 10% detected once. Trimming cost V 3 bases and J 2 bases, with 10 bases left between them. This CDR3 spans 14 amino acids. Germline CDR1 and CDR2: SGDLS and YYNGEE. This rearrangement joins TRBV9 to TRBJ2-3; D remains ambiguous. The sample here was PBMCs from the stem cell graft donor, taken from the stem cell graft. The origin of this receptor is a human donor who donated a stem cell graft to a child with acute myeloid leukemia. The CDR3 coding sequence is TGTGCCAGCAGCGCCTCCCCGGACACAGATACGCAGTATTTT. Amino acids: CASSASPDTDTQYF.